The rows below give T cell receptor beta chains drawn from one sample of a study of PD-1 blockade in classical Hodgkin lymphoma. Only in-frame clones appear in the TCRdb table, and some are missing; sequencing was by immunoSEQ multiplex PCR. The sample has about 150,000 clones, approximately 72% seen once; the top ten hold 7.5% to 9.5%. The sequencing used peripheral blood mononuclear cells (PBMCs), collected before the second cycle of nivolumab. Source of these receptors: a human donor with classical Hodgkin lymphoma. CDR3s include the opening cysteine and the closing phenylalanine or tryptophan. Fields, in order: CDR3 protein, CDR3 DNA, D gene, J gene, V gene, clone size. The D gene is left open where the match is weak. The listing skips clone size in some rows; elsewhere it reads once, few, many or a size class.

CDR3 protein: CASSEPGVTSGANVLTF; CDR3 DNA: TGTGCCAGCAGTGAACCAGGCGTGACCTCTGGGGCCAACGTCCTGACTTTC; D gene: NA; J gene: TRBJ2-6; V gene: TRBV25-1; clone size: NA
CDR3 protein: CASSLGRDPGYEQFF; CDR3 DNA: TGTGCCAGCAGCTTAGGCCGGGACCCGGGCTATGAGCAGTTCTTC; D gene: NA; J gene: TRBJ2-1; V gene: TRBV11-3; clone size: NA
CDR3 protein: CASRHDYPAQYF; CDR3 DNA: TGTGCCAGCAGACATGACTATCCCGCTCAGTACTTC; D gene: NA; J gene: TRBJ2-4; V gene: TRBV27; clone size: NA
CDR3 protein: CASRPGRGSAGELFF; CDR3 DNA: TGTGCCAGCAGGCCAGGGAGAGGCTCAGCCGGGGAGCTGTTTTTT; D gene: NA; J gene: TRBJ2-2; V gene: TRBV6-6; clone size: NA
CDR3 protein: CARQGFVTEAFF; CDR3 DNA: TGCGCCAGGCAGGGGTTCGTAACTGAAGCTTTCTTT; D gene: NA; J gene: TRBJ1-1; V gene: TRBV10-1; clone size: NA
CDR3 protein: CASSYSIVGETQYF; CDR3 DNA: TGTGCCAGCAGTTACTCGATAGTGGGAGAGACCCAGTACTTC; D gene: NA; J gene: TRBJ2-5; V gene: TRBV6-6; clone size: NA
CDR3 protein: CASSPSGGYEQYF; CDR3 DNA: TGTGCCAGCAGTCCCAGCGGGGGCTACGAGCAGTACTTC; D gene: TRBD2; J gene: TRBJ2-7; V gene: TRBV7-3; clone size: NA
CDR3 protein: CASSLADRGHEQYF; CDR3 DNA: TGTGCCAGCAGCTTAGCTGACAGGGGTCACGAGCAGTACTTC; D gene: TRBD1; J gene: TRBJ2-7; V gene: TRBV7-2; clone size: NA
CDR3 protein: CASSPQGLGYTF; CDR3 DNA: TGTGCCAGCAGCCCCCAAGGGCTTGGCTACACCTTC; D gene: NA; J gene: TRBJ1-2; V gene: TRBV9; clone size: NA
CDR3 protein: CSVAIQASGNTIYF; CDR3 DNA: TGCAGCGTTGCTATACAGGCCTCTGGAAACACCATATATTTT; D gene: NA; J gene: TRBJ1-3; V gene: TRBV29-1; clone size: NA
CDR3 protein: CASTQQGGLSQPQHF; CDR3 DNA: TGTGCCAGTACCCAGCAAGGGGGCTTGAGTCAGCCCCAGCATTTT; D gene: TRBD1; J gene: TRBJ1-5; V gene: TRBV19; clone size: NA
CDR3 protein: CASSPSGGAYNEQFF; CDR3 DNA: TGTGCCAGCAGTCCTAGCGGGGGGGCGTACAATGAGCAGTTCTTC; D gene: TRBD2; J gene: TRBJ2-1; V gene: TRBV6-5; clone size: NA
CDR3 protein: CASSYSSGGWTEAFF; CDR3 DNA: TGTGCCAGCAGTTACTCCTCAGGGGGTTGGACTGAAGCTTTCTTT; D gene: TRBD1; J gene: TRBJ1-1; V gene: TRBV6-5; clone size: once
CDR3 protein: CASSPSGDETQYF; CDR3 DNA: TGCGCCAGCAGCCCGAGCGGGGACGAGACCCAGTACTTC; D gene: TRBD2; J gene: TRBJ2-5; V gene: TRBV5-1; clone size: NA
CDR3 protein: CASSDPGTGRNTIYF; CDR3 DNA: TGTGCCAGCAGCGACCCCGGGACAGGTAGAAACACCATATATTTT; D gene: TRBD1; J gene: TRBJ1-3; V gene: TRBV7-9; clone size: few
CDR3 protein: CASSHAGTVDQPQYF; CDR3 DNA: TGCGCCAGCAGCCACGCCGGGACAGTGGATCAACCGCAGTATTTT; D gene: TRBD1; J gene: TRBJ2-3; V gene: TRBV4-3; clone size: few
CDR3 protein: CANQGEETEAFF; CDR3 DNA: TGTGCAAATCAGGGGGAGGAAACTGAAGCTTTCTTT; D gene: TRBD1; J gene: TRBJ1-1; V gene: TRBV10-3; clone size: NA
CDR3 protein: CASSPWTDTGELFF; CDR3 DNA: TGTGCCTCTTCCCCTTGGACAGACACCGGGGAGCTGTTTTTT; D gene: NA; J gene: TRBJ2-2; V gene: TRBV19; clone size: few
CDR3 protein: CASSETQLNTEAFF; CDR3 DNA: TGTGCCAGCAGTGAAACACAGCTTAACACTGAAGCTTTCTTT; D gene: NA; J gene: TRBJ1-1; V gene: TRBV6-5; clone size: NA
CDR3 protein: CASSPTGSNTEAFF; CDR3 DNA: TGTGCCAGCAGCCCGACAGGGAGTAACACTGAAGCTTTCTTT; D gene: TRBD1; J gene: TRBJ1-1; V gene: TRBV6-1; clone size: NA
CDR3 protein: CASSQPGRAFF; CDR3 DNA: TGCGCCAGCAGCCAACCCGGGAGAGCTTTCTTT; D gene: NA; J gene: TRBJ1-1; V gene: TRBV4-1; clone size: few
CDR3 protein: CASSLGPRGASYGYTF; CDR3 DNA: TGTGCCAGCAGCTTGGGACCTAGGGGGGCGAGCTATGGCTACACCTTC; D gene: NA; J gene: TRBJ1-2; V gene: TRBV5-6; clone size: NA
CDR3 protein: CASSLFSGGASTDTQYF; CDR3 DNA: TGCGCCAGCAGCTTGTTTAGCGGGGGTGCCAGCACAGATACGCAGTATTTT; D gene: TRBD2; J gene: TRBJ2-3; V gene: TRBV5-1; clone size: once
CDR3 protein: CASSELGTDTQYF; CDR3 DNA: TGTGCCAGCAGCGAGTTGGGCACAGATACGCAGTATTTT; D gene: NA; J gene: TRBJ2-3; V gene: TRBV7-2; clone size: NA
CDR3 protein: CASSFSPSGGDTDTQYF; CDR3 DNA: TGTGCCAGCAGCTTTTCCCCTAGCGGGGGCGACACAGATACGCAGTATTTT; D gene: TRBD2; J gene: TRBJ2-3; V gene: TRBV5-4; clone size: NA
CDR3 protein: CASSRNSGTSTDTQYF; CDR3 DNA: TGTGCCAGCAGCCGAAATAGCGGGACTAGCACAGATACGCAGTATTTT; D gene: TRBD2; J gene: TRBJ2-3; V gene: TRBV7-6; clone size: NA
CDR3 protein: CASSPGGRGGNSPLHF; CDR3 DNA: TGTGCCAGCAGCCCCGGGGGCAGGGGAGGAAATTCACCCCTCCACTTT; D gene: NA; J gene: TRBJ1-6; V gene: TRBV5-4; clone size: few
CDR3 protein: CASSLVGGKTYEQYF; CDR3 DNA: TGTGCCAGCAGCTTGGTGGGCGGGAAAACCTACGAGCAGTACTTC; D gene: NA; J gene: TRBJ2-7; V gene: TRBV5-6; clone size: NA
CDR3 protein: CASSSQGSNQPQHF; CDR3 DNA: TGTGCCAGCAGCTCCCAGGGTAGCAATCAGCCCCAGCATTTT; D gene: NA; J gene: TRBJ1-5; V gene: TRBV7-9; clone size: NA
CDR3 protein: CASSLRINTEAFF; CDR3 DNA: TGTGCCAGCAGCTTAAGGATCAACACTGAAGCTTTCTTT; D gene: NA; J gene: TRBJ1-1; V gene: TRBV7-3; clone size: NA
CDR3 protein: CASSFGQGAEETQYF; CDR3 DNA: TGTGCCAGCAGCTTCGGACAGGGGGCTGAGGAGACCCAGTACTTC; D gene: TRBD1; J gene: TRBJ2-5; V gene: TRBV7-9; clone size: NA
CDR3 protein: CASGSRGGTEAFF; CDR3 DNA: TGTGCCTCCGGCAGCAGGGGGGGCACTGAAGCTTTCTTT; D gene: TRBD1; J gene: TRBJ1-1; V gene: TRBV7-9; clone size: many
CDR3 protein: CASSLAGGSNQPQHF; CDR3 DNA: TGTGCCAGCAGCTTAGCAGGGGGGAGCAATCAGCCCCAGCATTTT; D gene: NA; J gene: TRBJ1-5; V gene: TRBV7-2; clone size: NA
CDR3 protein: CASSEPLGDPENYGYTF; CDR3 DNA: TGTGCCAGCAGTGAACCCCTGGGGGATCCGGAGAACTATGGCTACACCTTC; D gene: NA; J gene: TRBJ1-2; V gene: TRBV25-1; clone size: NA